This T cell receptor beta chain comes out of a study of blood T cell repertoires in COVID-19. Study context: T cells, B-cell-depleted T cells, or PBMCs supplied cDNA or gDNA.

After removal of 3 bases from V and 4 bases from J, the junction contained 8 bases not matched to a gene. Germline V gene sequence: CDR1 SGDLS, CDR2 YYNGEE. CDR3 size: 16 residues. Authors' data handling: Estimation of nucleated cell counts relied on the amplification of reference gene primers. TCRdb's table, derived via immunoSEQ multiplex PCR, lists solely in-frame clones and lacks some. For V, J and clone size, that table is used; D and trimming come from the DNA. The top ten clones hold about 2.5% of a sample with about 100,000 clones, about 86% of them seen once. Across about two dozen US areas, participants ranged in age from about 18 to 89 years. Cohorts were determined from participant-reported clinical history.

The sequence was collected from a woman between 45 and 60 years old who had recovered from COVID-19. The sequenced sample consisted of PBMCs or T cells enriched from blood (not recorded which). The V call is TRBV9, the J call TRBJ2-2, with 8 bases that match TRBD2. CDR3 DNA sequence: TGTGCCAGCAGCGCCCCTAGAGCGGGGGCCACCGGGGAGCTGTTTTTT. Translated: CASSAPRAGATGELFF.